A single sample gave rise to the 4 T cell receptor beta chains below, sequenced in a study of CD8+CD57+ T cells in acquired aplastic anemia. Genomic DNA, serving as template, underwent TCR beta VDJ and CDR3 profiling. One entry per CDR3 protein, called by TCRdb with MiXCR from the reads. The table lists some 220,000 distinct CDR3 sequences, approximately 35% of them singletons. Sequenced sample: sorted CD4+, CD8+, or CD8+CD57+ T cells (not recorded which) from PBMCs. The receptors originated from a human donor in good health, serving as a control.

This clonotype occurred many times. CDR3 sequence (DNA): TGCGCCAGCAGCCCGGGACTAGCGGGAGATTCGGAGACCCAGTACTTC. Translated, it gives CASSPGLAGDSETQYF. The chain couples TRBV5-1 to TRBJ2-5; 14 bases are shared with TRBD2. From germline, CDR1 is SGHRS and CDR2 YFSETQ. This CDR3 has 16 amino acids. V dropped 4 bases and J dropped 5; count of bases not matched to a gene: 7. The whole variable domain, filled in from reference TRBV5-1 and TRBJ2-5, reads KAGVTQTPRYLIKTRGQQVTLSCSPISGHRSVSWYQQTPGQGLQFLFEYFSETQRNKGNFPGRFSGRQFSNSRSEMNVSTLELGDSALYLCASSPGLAGDSETQYFGPGTRLLVL.

This clonotype has a count of ten or more. The chain combines TRBV20-1 with TRBJ1-2, with 7 bases lining up with TRBD1. The junction had 4 bases not matched to a gene; V was cut back by 6 bases and J by 3 bases. This CDR3 has 12 residues. Germline V lookup: CDR1 DFQATT, CDR2 SNEGSKA (reference sequence). The CDR3: CSASGQDYGYTF. CDR3 nucleotides: TGCAGTGCCTCAGGACAGGACTATGGCTACACCTTC.

The rearrangement links TRBV20-1 to TRBJ2-7; no definite D call. Germline-derived CDR1 and CDR2 are DFQATT and SNEGSKA (reference sequence). V dropped 1 base and J dropped 2 bases, with 12 bases sitting between them. The CDR3 has 14 amino acids. The CDR3 protein is CSARVASSPYEQYF. The CDR3 bases are TGCAGTGCTAGAGTAGCCTCCTCTCCCTACGAGCAGTACTTC.

The chain is built from TRBV5-1 and TRBJ2-1; tentatively, D is TRBD2 (5 bases). Germline lookup yields CDR1 SGHRS and CDR2 YFSETQ. Trimming left V 6 bases short and J 5 bases short, with 15 bases between. This CDR3 has 14 amino acids. CDR3: CASTLLYGDNEQFF. The CDR3 DNA reads TGCGCCAGCACCCTGCTGTACGGGGACAATGAGCAGTTCTTC. Complete variable domain (other parts from reference TRBV5-1 and TRBJ2-1): KAGVTQTPRYLIKTRGQQVTLSCSPISGHRSVSWYQQTPGQGLQFLFEYFSETQRNKGNFPGRFSGRQFSNSRSEMNVSTLELGDSALYLCASTLLYGDNEQFFGPGTRLTVL.